The rows below give T cell receptor beta chains drawn from one sample of a study of blood T cell repertoires in COVID-19. Using immunoSEQ multiplex PCR, the repertoire was profiled, and TCRdb retains in-frame clones only, with some absent. The sample has 150,000 or so clones, 70% to 90% seen once. Material: peripheral blood. All receptors derive from a man aged 45-65 years with acute or convalescent COVID-19. The CDR3 runs from the conserved cysteine through the conserved F or W. The D gene is left open where the match is weak. Some rows have no size entry. The others give once, few or many, or a class for an expanded clone.

J,V,size,D,DNA,CDR3
TRBJ1-4,TRBV27,NA,NA,TGTGCCAGCAGTACTCGACAGAGTAATGAAAAACTGTTTTTT,CASSTRQSNEKLFF
TRBJ2-1,TRBV5-1,NA,TRBD1,TGCGCCAGCAGCGGACAGGGGGCAGGGAATGAGCAGTTCTTC,CASSGQGAGNEQFF
TRBJ2-5,TRBV2,NA,TRBD2,TGTGCCAGCAGTGAGGCACGACTAGCGGGAGGAGAGACCCAGTACTTC,CASSEARLAGGETQYF
TRBJ1-1,TRBV4-2,NA,NA,TGTGCCAGCAGCCAAGACGTCAGGTTGAACACTGAAGCTTTCTTT,CASSQDVRLNTEAFF
TRBJ1-5,TRBV10-3,NA,TRBD1,TGTGCCAGCTCGGGACAGGGCGGAAATCAGCCCCAGCATTTT,CASSGQGGNQPQHF
TRBJ1-1,TRBV5-1,NA,NA,TGCGCCAGCAGCTTGTTCCAGGGGATGAACACTGAAGCTTTCTTT,CASSLFQGMNTEAFF
TRBJ1-2,TRBV12-3/TRBV12-4,NA,NA,TGTGCCAGCAGACCACAGGTGAGCCATGGCTACACCTTC,CASRPQVSHGYTF
TRBJ2-7,TRBV5-4,NA,NA,TGTGCCAGCAGCTTAAGGGGCGGCGAGCAGTACTTC,CASSLRGGEQYF
TRBJ2-2,TRBV2,NA,NA,TGTGCCAGCCTATCAGGGAACACCGGGGAGCTGTTTTTT,CASLSGNTGELFF
TRBJ2-3,TRBV5-6,NA,TRBD2,TGTGCCAGCAGCTTGGGGGGACTAGGACTTGATACGCAGTATTTT,CASSLGGLGLDTQYF
TRBJ2-1,TRBV2,NA,TRBD2,TGTGCCAGCAGTGATCATCGCGGGAGCAATGAGCAGTTCTTC,CASSDHRGSNEQFF
TRBJ1-1,TRBV10-3,once,NA,TGTGCCACCCTTGACAGTTCGAACACTGAAGCTTTCTTT,CATLDSSNTEAFF
TRBJ1-1,TRBV6-5,NA,TRBD1,TGTGCCAGCAGTTACCCATGGACAGGGCAAGCTTTCTTT,CASSYPWTGQAFF
TRBJ1-1,TRBV12-5,NA,NA,TGTGCTAGTGGTTTGCCCAGGGGAGAAGCTTTCTTT,CASGLPRGEAFF
TRBJ1-2,TRBV6-5,NA,TRBD1,TGTGCCAGCAGTCCTGGGACAGGGCACTATGGCTACACCTTC,CASSPGTGHYGYTF
TRBJ2-7,TRBV29-1,NA,NA,TGCAGCGGCGGAGGGGCAAACGAGCAGTACTTC,CSGGGANEQYF
TRBJ1-2,TRBV28,few,NA,TGTGCCAGCAGACCGCAGGGTAACTATGGCTACACCTTC,CASRPQGNYGYTF
TRBJ2-2,TRBV19,NA,NA,TGTGCCAGTAGTCCCGCAACTAGCTTGAACACCGGGGAGCTGTTTTTT,CASSPATSLNTGELFF
TRBJ2-7,TRBV5-1,NA,TRBD2,TGCGCCAGCAGCTTTCTAGCGGGAGGGGGCTACGAGCAGTACTTC,CASSFLAGGGYEQYF
TRBJ1-1,TRBV14,NA,NA,TGTGCCAGCAGCCCCAATGCTCGGGGTCGGGCTTTCTTT,CASSPNARGRAFF
TRBJ2-5,TRBV3-1/TRBV3-2,NA,NA,TGTGCCAGCAGCCAACTATCAGAGACCCAGTACTTC,CASSQLSETQYF
TRBJ2-3,TRBV6-5,NA,TRBD1,TGTGCCAGCATAGGACAGGAGACAGATACGCAGTATTTT,CASIGQETDTQYF
TRBJ1-5,TRBV6-5,NA,NA,TGTGCCAGCAGCCCAGGGTTCGGAGTTAGTTCGCCCCAGCATTTT,CASSPGFGVSSPQHF
TRBJ1-2,TRBV12-5,NA,NA,TGTGCTAGTGGTTTGGTACCCCGCGACTCGGGGAACTATGGCTACACCTTC,CASGLVPRDSGNYGYTF
TRBJ2-1,TRBV9,NA,NA,TGTGCCAGCAGCGTAGCTGGAAGGCGGGTGGTCTCCTACAATGAGCAGTTCTTC,CASSVAGRRVVSYNEQFF
TRBJ1-1,TRBV27,NA,TRBD1,TGTGCCAGCAGTTTTGGAAGACAGGGTGCGGGGGGCACTGAAGCTTTCTTT,CASSFGRQGAGGTEAFF
TRBJ1-2,TRBV6-5,few,NA,TGTGCCACCGTGGAGGAGGGGGGGAAGACGTTGGGCTACACCTTC,CATVEEGGKTLGYTF
TRBJ2-7,TRBV30,NA,TRBD2,TGTGCCTGGACCTTGGGGGGGAGCTCCTACGAGCAGTACTTC,CAWTLGGSSYEQYF
TRBJ1-3,TRBV7-2,NA,NA,TGTGCCAGCAGCTTTCAGGGGACCTCTGGAAACACCATATATTTT,CASSFQGTSGNTIYF
TRBJ2-1,TRBV28,NA,TRBD1,TGTGCCAGCAGTTCCCTCCGGGACAGTGTCTTC,CASSSLRDSVF
TRBJ1-1,TRBV7-2,NA,TRBD1,TGTGCCAGCAGCTCCCACAGGGGGCCGGAGACTGAAGCTTTCTTT,CASSSHRGPETEAFF
TRBJ2-1,TRBV7-2,NA,TRBD1,TGTGCCAGCAGCTCCGACAGGGGTTCCTACAATGAGCAGTTCTTC,CASSSDRGSYNEQFF
TRBJ1-3,TRBV28,once,NA,TGTGCCAGCAGTTTACATTTCGTTTGGTATAACGGGGTCAACTCTGGAAACACCATATATTTT,CASSLHFVWYNGVNSGNTIYF
TRBJ2-2,TRBV5-1,NA,TRBD1,TGCGCCAGCAGCTATAGACAGGGCCGTAAGGACGGGGAGCTGTTTTTT,CASSYRQGRKDGELFF
TRBJ1-5,TRBV6-1,NA,TRBD1,TGTGCCAGCAGTGAGACAGGGACGAACAATCAGCCCCAGCATTTT,CASSETGTNNQPQHF
TRBJ2-6,TRBV5-1,few,TRBD1,TGCGCCAGCAGCGGTTTACCGGGACAGGGACCTCTGAGCGCCAACGTCCTGACTTTC,CASSGLPGQGPLSANVLTF
TRBJ2-1,TRBV2,NA,TRBD2,TGTGCCAGCAGTCAAGCTAGCGGGAGAAAGGGTGAGCAGTTCTTC,CASSQASGRKGEQFF
TRBJ1-6,TRBV30,NA,NA,TGTGCCTGGAGTGTACTTGCCTTTCAATCTACCCTCCACTTT,CAWSVLAFQSTLHF
TRBJ1-2,TRBV3-1/TRBV3-2,NA,NA,TGTGCCAGCAGCCAAAAGAACAGGGTTTATGGCTACACCTTC,CASSQKNRVYGYTF
TRBJ2-7,TRBV6-5,NA,NA,TGTGCCAGCAGTTACTCCCCCCAGGGAGGCTACGAGCAGTACTTC,CASSYSPQGGYEQYF
TRBJ1-1,TRBV10-3,NA,TRBD1,TGTGCCATCAGAGGGACAGGGAACACTGAAGCTTTCTTT,CAIRGTGNTEAFF
TRBJ1-1,TRBV7-3,NA,TRBD1,TGTGCCAGCAGCCCCGGGACAGGTTGGACTGAAGCTTTCTTT,CASSPGTGWTEAFF
TRBJ1-2,TRBV3-1/TRBV3-2,NA,TRBD1,TGTGCCAGCAGCCATGGGACAGGGGGCTACACCTTC,CASSHGTGGYTF
TRBJ2-7,TRBV28,NA,TRBD2,TGTGCCAGCAGCATACTAGCGGGAAGCCGTTTTCAGAACGAGCAGTACTTC,CASSILAGSRFQNEQYF
TRBJ1-2,TRBV27,NA,TRBD1,TGTGCCAGCAGTTTAGCAAGGCCGGGACAGGGGAAGAAGGCGTATGGCTACACCTTC,CASSLARPGQGKKAYGYTF
TRBJ2-7,TRBV9,NA,TRBD1,TGTGCCAGCAGCGTGACAGGGGGCTCTTCAGAGCAGTACTTC,CASSVTGGSSEQYF
TRBJ2-5,TRBV5-6,NA,NA,TGTGCCAGCAGCTTTAGCGGCGGAGGGGAGACCCAGTACTTC,CASSFSGGGETQYF
TRBJ1-1,TRBV12-3/TRBV12-4,NA,NA,TGTGCCAGCAGCATAGGACTCTACACTGAAGCTTTCTTT,CASSIGLYTEAFF
TRBJ1-1,TRBV19,NA,TRBD1,TGTGCCAGTAGTATGGGGGACAGGGCTCTCCCGTACACTGAAGCTTTCTTT,CASSMGDRALPYTEAFF
TRBJ2-1,TRBV24-1,NA,TRBD1,TGTGCCACCAGTGATCCCGGACAGGGTGAGGACAATGAGCAGTTCTTC,CATSDPGQGEDNEQFF
TRBJ2-7,TRBV6-2/TRBV6-3,NA,NA,TGTGCCAGCAGTTACGGGGGGTCCGCCTACGAGCAGTACTTC,CASSYGGSAYEQYF